Shown below are 20 T cell receptor beta chains from a single sample sequenced in a study of regulatory T cells in long-lasting Graves disease. With iRepertoire HTBI primers and Arm-PCR of CDR3 regions, TCR beta libraries were built. TCRdb analysed the multiplex PCR reads with MiXCR anew, one entry per CDR3 protein. The data contain 200,000 to 250,000 distinct CDR3 sequences, around 19% of them singletons. Regarding time point: newly diagnosed GD, antithyroid drugs for less than 3 months. Following extraction of RNA from PBMCs, that RNA was used to make the TCR library. Separately, the same data were catalogued under a study of T cells in Graves' hyperthyroidism and ophthalmopathy.

The sample consisted of peripheral blood mononuclear cells (PBMCs), taken at new diagnosis, from a patient treated with antithyroid drugs. Receptors were obtained from a woman between 25 and 40 years old with Graves disease.

The CDR3 is CASSPQGRVDQPQHF. DNA of the CDR3: TGTGCCAGCAGCCCCCAGGGGAGAGTGGATCAGCCCCAGCATTTT. The rearrangement links TRBV3-1 to TRBJ1-5, with a tentative D call TRBD1 (6 bases). Germline V lookup: CDR1 LGHDT, CDR2 YNNKEL (reference sequence). CDR3 length: 15 residues. Trimming removed 4 bases at V and 5 bases at J, with 15 bases between. Complete variable domain (other parts from reference TRBV3-1 and TRBJ1-5): DTAVSQTPKYLVTQMGNDKSIKCEQNLGHDTMYWYKQDSKKFLKIMFSYNNKELIINETVPNRFSPKSPDKAHLNLHINSLELGDSAVYFCASSPQGRVDQPQHFGDGTRLSIL.

This clonotype has at least ten counts. The chain has TRBV5-1 and TRBJ2-2; D is undetermined. The germline CDR1 and CDR2 sequences are SGHRS and YFSETQ. The CDR3 has 15 amino acids. V was trimmed by 0 bases and J by 0 bases, leaving 6 bases between them. DNA of the CDR3: TGCGCCAGCAGCTTGGGCGGAGCGAACACCGGGGAGCTGTTTTTT. Residues: CASSLGGANTGELFF. Full variable domain (outside the CDR3, taken from reference TRBV5-1 and TRBJ2-2): KAGVTQTPRYLIKTRGQQVTLSCSPISGHRSVSWYQQTPGQGLQFLFEYFSETQRNKGNFPGRFSGRQFSNSRSEMNVSTLELGDSALYLCASSLGGANTGELFFGEGSRLTVL.

This clonotype was counted at least ten times. J is TRBJ1-2 and V is TRBV27; a possible D gene is TRBD1 (5 bases). Germline V gene sequence: CDR1 MNHEY, CDR2 SMNVEV (reference sequence). This CDR3 has 17 amino acids. V was shortened by 1 base and J by 3 bases, with 18 bases between the two germline ends. Written as DNA, the CDR3 is TGTGCCAGCAGTTTATTTCCGGGGTGGGAAGGGGACTATGGCTACACCTTC. Protein product: CASSLFPGWEGDYGYTF.

This clonotype has only a few counts. Since a much larger clone is just one base distant, this may be a read error. V is TRBV30 and J is TRBJ1-1; D is unresolved. V was cut by 5 bases and J by 4 bases, with 17 bases left in between. The CDR3 is 14 amino acids. CDR1 and CDR2 from the germline V gene are GTSNPN and SVGIG (reference sequence). In DNA, the CDR3 is TGTGCCTGGCCGGGTCAGCCTAAAGGCACTGAAGCTTTCTTT. Amino acid sequence: CAWPGQPKGTEAFF. Using reference TRBV30 and TRBJ1-1 for the parts outside the CDR3, the full variable domain is SQTIHQWPATLVQPVGSPLSLECTVEGTSNPNLYWYRQAAGRGLQLLFYSVGIGQISSEVPQNLSASRPQDRQFILSSKKLLLSDSGFYLCAWPGQPKGTEAFFGQGTRLTVV.

This clonotype was recorded at least ten times. This rearrangement joins TRBV29-1 to TRBJ1-1; D gene uncertain. The CDR3 has 9 amino acids. Trimming left V 4 bases short and J 8 bases short, with 5 bases between. The germline V gene has CDR1 SQVTM and CDR2 ANQGSEA. CDR3 residues: CSVGDEAFF. CDR3 nucleotide sequence: TGCAGCGTTGGAGACGAAGCTTTCTTT.

The gene calls are TRBV2 and TRBJ1-5; D gene ambiguous. Between the trimmed V and J ends, which lost 1 base and 0 bases, there was a span of 4 bases. CDR3 length equals 14 residues. Germline values: CDR1 SNHLY, CDR2 FYNNEI. The CDR3 DNA reads TGTGCCAGCAGTGAAGGAGATAGCAATCAGCCCCAGCATTTT. Its translation is CASSEGDSNQPQHF.

This clonotype was detected many times. J is TRBJ1-6 and V is TRBV19; no clear D. The CDR3 sequence is 14 residues long. The V gene lost 7 bases and the J gene lost 3 bases, with 10 bases spanning the gap. The V gene's germline CDR1 is LNHDA and CDR2 SQIVND (reference sequence). CDR3 amino acids: CASKEDCYNSPLHF. DNA of the CDR3: TGTGCCAGTAAGGAGGACTGCTATAATTCACCCCTCCACTTT.

The sample holds many counts of this clonotype. The junction differs from germline at one of its ends, possibly a read error. The rearrangement uses TRBV20-1 and TRBJ2-3; D tentatively reads TRBD1 or TRBD2 (5 bases each). The CDR3 runs to 13 residues. Germline V gene data show CDR1 as DFQATT and CDR2 as SNEGSKA (reference sequence). CDR3 in DNA: TGCAGTGCCAGAGGGGATCTTACAGATACGCAGTATTTT. This codes for CSARGDLTDTQYF.

This clonotype was recorded at least ten times. The chain employs TRBV11-3 and TRBJ2-5, with a weak D call TRBD1 (6 bases). CDR3 length equals 15 residues. The germline gives CDR1 SGHNT, CDR2 YENEEA. The V and J ends lost 5 bases and 5 bases respectively, with 18 bases between them. In DNA form, the CDR3 reads TGTGCCAGCAGCACTCCCAGGGGTCTTCTGGAGACCCAGTACTTC. Its translation: CASSTPRGLLETQYF.

This clonotype was counted at least ten times. The chain carries TRBV19 and TRBJ2-1, with D perhaps assigned TRBD1 or TRBD2 (5 bases each). The CDR3 has 13 amino acids. V was cut by 6 bases and J by 10 bases, with 16 bases left in between. Germline CDR1 reads LNHDA; CDR2 reads SQIVND (reference sequence). The CDR3 bases are TGTGCCAGTAGGGGGGATTCCGTCAGAGAGCAGTTCTTC. Protein product: CASRGDSVREQFF.

This clonotype was detected many times. This chain connects TRBV19 to TRBJ2-1; the D gene could be TRBD1 or TRBD2 (5 bases each). Germline-derived CDR1 and CDR2 are LNHDA and SQIVND (reference sequence). Trimming pared 5 bases from V and 9 bases from J, leaving 14 bases between. CDR3 length: 13 amino acids. CDR3 amino acids: CASSWERRGEQFF. DNA of the CDR3: TGTGCCAGTAGTTGGGAGAGAAGGGGTGAGCAGTTCTTC. Full variable domain (rest looked up from reference TRBV19 and TRBJ2-1): DGGITQSPKYLFRKEGQNVTLSCEQNLNHDAMYWYRQDPGQGLRLIYYSQIVNDFQKGDIAEGYSVSREKKESFPLTVTSAQKNPTAFYLCASSWERRGEQFFGPGTRLTVL.

This clonotype was seen many times. The chain employs TRBV28 and TRBJ1-6; D gene ambiguous. The germline gives CDR1 MDHEN, CDR2 SYDVKM. V gave up 4 bases and J gave up 3 bases, with 13 bases separating them. CDR3 length equals 16 residues. CDR3 region: CASSSRFRVYNSPLHF. CDR3 nucleotide sequence: TGTGCCAGCAGTTCCCGGTTTAGGGTCTATAATTCACCCCTCCACTTT.

This clonotype appeared a few times. At one boundary the junction diverges from the germline segment, which might be a read error. The V call is TRBV20-1, the J call TRBJ2-1, with a possible D match to TRBD2 (6 bases). The CDR3 is 11 amino acids. Germline V gene lookup returns CDR1 DFQATT and CDR2 SNEGSKA (reference sequence). The CDR3 DNA sequence: TGCAGTGCTAGAGGGGGGGACCTTTCGGGCTTC. This encodes CSARGGDLSGF.

This clonotype was detected ten times or more. The V gene is TRBV11-2, the J gene TRBJ1-2; 7 bases fit TRBD1. Trimming cost V 0 bases and J 0 bases; bases outside gene matches: 10. CDR3 length equals 18 residues. Germline CDR1 SGHAT, CDR2 FQNNGV. Here the CDR3 reads CASSLEWDSHLANYGYTF. In nucleotides, the CDR3 is TGTGCCAGCAGCTTAGAGTGGGACAGCCACTTAGCTAACTATGGCTACACCTTC.

This clonotype has a handful of counts. V and J are TRBV6-2 or TRBV6-3 and TRBJ2-7; D call uncertain. Germline CDR1 and CDR2: MNHEY and SVGEGT. The CDR3 consists of 13 residues. Trimming removed 5 bases at V and 2 bases at J, with 10 bases between. CDR3 in DNA: TGTGCCAGCAGTGAGGCCAGGCCCTACGAGCAGTACTTC. This encodes CASSEARPYEQYF.

The V call is TRBV30, the J call TRBJ2-2; 8 bases agree with TRBD1. The germline V gene encodes CDR1 GTSNPN and CDR2 SVGIG (reference sequence). The CDR3 is 15 residues long. V dropped 4 bases and J dropped 0; count of bases not matched to a gene: 4. This chain's CDR3 is CAWTGGPSNTGELFF. DNA for the CDR3: TGTGCCTGGACAGGGGGCCCCTCGAACACCGGGGAGCTGTTTTTT.

The chain links TRBV28 to TRBJ1-1; the match to TRBD1 covers 9 bases. CDR3 length: 13 amino acids. The V gene's germline CDR1 is MDHEN and CDR2 SYDVKM. Losses at the gene ends were 6 bases for V and 7 bases for J; bases not matched to a gene: 6. This CDR3 is CASRTGTGLEAFF. CDR3 DNA sequence: TGTGCCAGCAGAACCGGGACAGGGCTTGAAGCTTTCTTT.

This clonotype came up many times. The V call is TRBV20-1, the J call TRBJ2-3; no reliable D call. Germline V gene sequence: CDR1 DFQATT, CDR2 SNEGSKA (reference sequence). This CDR3 is built from 12 residues. The V end was cut by 7 bases, the J end by 1 base, with 9 bases between. The CDR3, as DNA: TGCAGTGGAACACAGCGCACAGATACGCAGTATTTT. Protein sequence: CSGTQRTDTQYF.

In this sample, this clonotype turned up many times. V and J are TRBV6-2 or TRBV6-3 and TRBJ2-1; TRBD2 matches at 12 bases. The CDR3 covers 15 residues. Germline CDR1 MNHEY, CDR2 SVGEGT. Germline trimming cut 5 bases from V and 3 bases from J; bases unmatched to any gene: 2. This CDR3 is CASSRTSGVYNEQFF. CDR3 nucleotide sequence: TGTGCCAGCAGTAGGACTAGCGGGGTCTACAATGAGCAGTTCTTC.

This clonotype has a count of ten or more. The V gene is TRBV7-2, the J gene TRBJ2-3; a possible D gene is TRBD1 (5 bases). The germline V gene encodes CDR1 SGHTA and CDR2 FQGNSA. The CDR3 extends over 13 amino acids. Trimming took 3 bases from V and 4 from J, leaving 8 bases between them. Written as DNA, the CDR3 is TGTGCCAGCAGCTTCTCAGGGCCAGATACGCAGTATTTT. Translation gives CASSFSGPDTQYF.